One and the same sample provided the 21 T cell receptor beta chains below, sequenced in a study of vaccination effects on CD4 cells after COVID-19. Produced via immunoSEQ multiplex PCR; TCRdb's table is partial and in-frame only. The profile shows around 59,000 clones, around 80% of them singletons. After expansion with viral peptide pools in the ViraFEST assay, antigen-specific CD4+ T cells were sequenced. With about 9 days of culture completed, CD4+ T cells were isolated. The vaccine given was either BNT162b2 or mRNA-1273, in two doses. These receptors lack a known antigen. The sample here was CD4+ T cells from PBMCs cultured with HCoV-OC43 spike peptides, taken after COVID-19 vaccination. Documented subset: HCoV-OC43 spike overlapping peptide pool stimulation. The receptor set was obtained from a human donor who received a COVID-19 vaccine.

With respect to this clone: This specimen includes other DNA sequences encoding the same CDR3. The rearrangement uses TRBV5-6 and TRBJ2-5; D unclear. Germline V lookup: CDR1 SGHDT, CDR2 YYEEEE. The CDR3 extends over 13 amino acids. V lost 0 bases and J lost 1, with 4 bases in between. The CDR3 loop is CASSLGAQETQYF. CDR3 sequence (DNA): TGTGCCAGCAGCTTGGGAGCCCAAGAGACCCAGTACTTC. The whole variable domain, remainder taken from reference TRBV5-6 and TRBJ2-5, is DAGVTQSPTHLIKTRGQQVTLRCSPKSGHDTVSWYQQALGQGPQFIFQYYEEEERQRGNFPDRFSGHQFPNYSSELNVNALLLGDSALYLCASSLGAQETQYFGPGTRLLVL.

The chain links TRBV28 to TRBJ2-7; D may be TRBD1 or TRBD2 (5 bases each). This CDR3 region has 14 residues. Germline CDR1 and CDR2: MDHEN and SYDVKM. V shed 7 bases and J shed 2 bases, with 15 bases lying between them. This CDR3 is CASNGGVFTYEQYV. The CDR3, as DNA: TGTGCCAGCAATGGGGGTGTTTTCACCTACGAGCAGTACGTC.

The rearrangement joins TRBV27 to TRBJ2-6; D is perhaps TRBD1 (5 bases). V was clipped by 2 bases and J by 0 bases, with 17 bases between them. There are 19 residues in the CDR3. Germline-derived CDR1 and CDR2 are MNHEY and SMNVEV (reference sequence). The CDR3 DNA sequence: TGTGCCAGCAGTTTAACCTTTCTTACAGGAAGCTCTGGGGCCAACGTCCTGACTTTC. Protein product: CASSLTFLTGSSGANVLTF.

V and J are TRBV29-1 and TRBJ1-2, with a weak D call TRBD1 (5 bases). V shed 3 bases and J shed 3 bases, with 8 bases lying between them. CDR1 is SQVTM and CDR2 is ANQGSEA in the germline V gene. This CDR3 is built from 12 residues. In DNA, the CDR3 is TGCAGCGTTGACAGGGATGACTATGGCTACACCTTC. Amino acid sequence: CSVDRDDYGYTF.

The chain combines TRBV7-9 with TRBJ1-1; D remains unclear. Looked up from germline, CDR1 is SEHNR and CDR2 is FQNEAQ (reference sequence). The length of the CDR3 is 13 residues. Trimming pared 5 bases from V and 5 bases from J, leaving 12 bases between. The CDR3 region has the DNA TGTGCCAGCAGCCCCCAGGCAGTTACTGAAGCTTTCTTT. Residues: CASSPQAVTEAFF.

This clone came up once. V usage is TRBV5-6 and J usage is TRBJ1-4; TRBD1 might be the D (6 bases). The CDR3 is made up of 12 amino acids. V was pared by 4 bases and J by 8 bases, with 9 bases between. Germline CDR1 reads SGHDT; CDR2 reads YYEEEE. The CDR3 DNA follows: TGTGCCAGCAGCCTTACAGGGGAAAAACTGTTTTTT. Its protein is CASSLTGEKLFF.

The chain uses TRBV7-2 and TRBJ1-6; TRBD1 is a possible D gene (6 bases). Germline lookup yields CDR1 SGHTA and CDR2 FQGNSA. This CDR3 has 15 residues. V gave up 5 bases and J gave up 6 bases, with 14 bases separating them. The CDR3 DNA reads TGTGCCAGCAGCATAAGACAGGTTCTTAATTCACCCCTCCACTTT. Amino acid sequence: CASSIRQVLNSPLHF.

The chain has TRBV5-1 and TRBJ2-1, with TRBD1 matching over 11 bases. J was trimmed by 6 bases and V by 3 bases; bases with no gene match: 8. The germline V gene encodes CDR1 SGHRS and CDR2 YFSETQ. This CDR3 spans 16 amino acids. CDR3 sequence reads: CASSSLPGTGGNEQFF. The DNA for the CDR3 is TGCGCCAGCAGCTCCCTCCCCGGGACAGGGGGCAATGAGCAGTTCTTC.

This chain uses TRBV30 with TRBJ1-6, with 8 bases identical to TRBD1. Trimming took 4 bases from V and 5 from J; bases not matched to a gene: 7. The germline V gene encodes CDR1 GTSNPN and CDR2 SVGIG (reference sequence). This CDR3 contains 15 residues. The CDR3: CAWTSLTGDNSPLHF. CDR3 in DNA: TGTGCCTGGACTTCATTGACAGGGGATAATTCACCCCTCCACTTT.

The chain links TRBV18 to TRBJ1-6, with D uncertain. V was trimmed by 4 bases and J by 0 bases, leaving 19 bases between them. The CDR3 has 19 amino acids. The germline V gene encodes CDR1 KGHSH and CDR2 LQKENI. The CDR3 nucleotides read TGTGCCAGCTCACGGATGGGGAGGCCGGCGAGCTCCTATAATTCACCCCTCCACTTT. This sequence encodes CASSRMGRPASSYNSPLHF.

The V and J genes are TRBV5-1 and TRBJ1-5; unclear D gene. V was pared by 0 bases and J by 4 bases, with 8 bases between. This CDR3 spans 14 amino acids. The germline gives CDR1 SGHRS, CDR2 YFSETQ. The CDR3 coding sequence is TGCGCCAGCAGCTTGGGTGGCGGGAATCAGCCCCAGCATTTT. Amino acids: CASSLGGGNQPQHF.

This chain connects TRBV28 to TRBJ2-7; 9 nucleotides match TRBD1. The CDR3 has 13 residues. Germline CDR1 is MDHEN and CDR2 is SYDVKM. V was pared by 9 bases and J by 3 bases, with 6 bases of the junction left unmatched. The CDR3, as DNA: TGTGCCAGTAAGGGACAGGGACTCTACGAGCAGTACGTC. This translates into CASKGQGLYEQYV.

In this sample, this clone turned up once. The chain is built from TRBV24-1 and TRBJ2-1; D unclear. CDR3 length: 15 amino acids. Germline V gene data show CDR1 as KGHDR and CDR2 as SFDVKD. The V gene lost 4 bases and the J gene lost 7 bases, with 16 bases spanning the gap. CDR3 residues: CATSDPHPPGNEQFF. Written as DNA, the CDR3 is TGTGCCACCAGTGACCCGCACCCCCCGGGTAATGAGCAGTTCTTC.

This rearrangement joins TRBV24-1 to TRBJ1-2; D uncertain. V dropped 4 bases and J dropped 5 bases, with 13 bases sitting between them. The CDR3 has 14 residues. Germline V CDR1 and CDR2: KGHDR, SFDVKD. CDR3 nucleotide sequence: TGTGCCACCAGTGACACCTACACGGGGTATGGCTACACCTTC. Protein: CATSDTYTGYGYTF.

The chain recombines TRBV5-5 with TRBJ2-7, with D perhaps matching TRBD1 or TRBD2 (5 bases each). The CDR3 totals 15 residues. Germline CDR1 reads SGHKS; CDR2 reads YYEKEE (reference sequence). V shed 6 bases and J shed 2 bases, with 18 bases lying between them. CDR3 DNA: TGTGCCAGCAACCCTAATGACGGGGACCCCTACGAGCAGTACGTC. It is translated as CASNPNDGDPYEQYV.

CDR3 DNA sequence: TGTGCCAGCAGCTTGGGAGCAGGGGGCGGTGGCTACACCTTC. Protein sequence: CASSLGAGGGGYTF. This rearrangement joins TRBV7-2 to TRBJ1-2; 8 positions agree with TRBD1. The trim removed 3 bases at V and 7 bases at J, leaving 7 bases unmatched. Germline CDR1 is SGHTA and CDR2 is FQGNSA. CDR3 length: 14 residues.

The sample holds a few counts of this clone. The genes are TRBV4-2 and TRBJ1-2, with D perhaps TRBD1 (6 bases). V shed 0 bases and J shed 8 bases, with 19 bases lying between them. The CDR3 contains 16 residues. Germline loops: CDR1 LGHNA, CDR2 YNFKEQ. Written as DNA, the CDR3 is TGTGCCAGCAGCCAAGATCGGGCGGTTGCAGGGGTAGGCTACACCTTC. Protein sequence: CASSQDRAVAGVGYTF.

V is TRBV18 and J is TRBJ2-2; D is tentatively TRBD1 or TRBD2 (6 bases each). Per germline, CDR1 KGHSH and CDR2 LQKENI. The CDR3 runs to 16 residues. Trimming took 4 bases from V and 5 from J, leaving 17 bases between them. The CDR3 coding sequence is TGTGCCAGCTCACGGCGGGACGGAGGGGGAACCGGGGAGCTGTTTTTT. Its protein is CASSRRDGGGTGELFF.

This chain joins TRBV6-6 and TRBJ1-3; D may be TRBD1 (5 bases). This CDR3 contains 16 residues. V lost 2 bases, J lost 1 base, and 12 bases lay in between. The germline V gene has CDR1 MNHNY and CDR2 SVGAGI (reference sequence). The CDR3 reads CASSYGGQPSGNTIYF. The CDR3 DNA reads as TGTGCCAGCAGTTACGGAGGACAACCGTCTGGAAACACCATATATTTT.

V is TRBV24-1 and J is TRBJ2-3, with D unclear. The CDR3 is made up of 16 amino acids. Trimming pared 3 bases from V and 0 bases from J, leaving 12 bases between. Germline CDR1 KGHDR, CDR2 SFDVKD. CDR3: CATSDPTRASTDTQYF. CDR3 sequence (DNA): TGTGCCACCAGTGATCCCACTCGTGCTAGCACAGATACGCAGTATTTT.

The rearrangement uses TRBV6-1 and TRBJ2-7; TRBD1 matches at 7 bases. The ends lost 2 bases at V and 2 bases at J; junction bases unmatched: 9. Germline loops: CDR1 MNHNS, CDR2 SASEGT. CDR3 length: 16 residues. DNA of the CDR3: TGTGCCAGCAGTGAACCGGGACAGTTCGAAACCTACGAGCAGTACGTC. Translating gives CASSEPGQFETYEQYV.